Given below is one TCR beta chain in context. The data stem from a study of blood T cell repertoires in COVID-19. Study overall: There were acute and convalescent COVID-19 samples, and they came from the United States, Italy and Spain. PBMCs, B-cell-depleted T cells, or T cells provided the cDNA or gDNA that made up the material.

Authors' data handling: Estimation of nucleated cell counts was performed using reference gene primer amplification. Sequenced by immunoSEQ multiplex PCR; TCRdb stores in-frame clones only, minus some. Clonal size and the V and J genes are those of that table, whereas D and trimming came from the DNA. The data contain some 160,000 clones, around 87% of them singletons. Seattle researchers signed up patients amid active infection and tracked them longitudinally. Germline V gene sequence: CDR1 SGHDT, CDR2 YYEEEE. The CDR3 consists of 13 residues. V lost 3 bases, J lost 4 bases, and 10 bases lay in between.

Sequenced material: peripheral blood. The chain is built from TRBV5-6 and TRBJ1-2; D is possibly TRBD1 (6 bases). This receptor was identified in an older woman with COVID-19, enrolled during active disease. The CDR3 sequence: CASSSGQSYGYTF. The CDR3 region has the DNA TGTGCCAGCAGCTCCGGACAGTCCTATGGCTACACCTTC.